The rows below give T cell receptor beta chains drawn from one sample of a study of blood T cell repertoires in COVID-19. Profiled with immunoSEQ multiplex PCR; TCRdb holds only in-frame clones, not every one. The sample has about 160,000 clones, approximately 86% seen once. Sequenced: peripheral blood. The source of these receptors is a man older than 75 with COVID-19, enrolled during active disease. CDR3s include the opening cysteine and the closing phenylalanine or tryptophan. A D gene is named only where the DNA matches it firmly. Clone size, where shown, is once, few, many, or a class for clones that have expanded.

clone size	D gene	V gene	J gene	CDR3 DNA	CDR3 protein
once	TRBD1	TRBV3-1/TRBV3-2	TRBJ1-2	TGTGCCAGCAACCCGGGACAGGTAAACTATGGCTACACCTTC	CASNPGQVNYGYTF
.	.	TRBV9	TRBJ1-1	TGTGCCAGCAGCGTAGAATCTAACACTGAAGCTTTCTTT	CASSVESNTEAFF
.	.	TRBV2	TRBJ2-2	TGTGCCAGCAGTAGGACAGAAGCGAACACCGGGGAGCTGTTTTTT	CASSRTEANTGELFF
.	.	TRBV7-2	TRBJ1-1	TGTGCCAGCAGCTCCTATATTGAAGCTTTCTTT	CASSSYIEAFF
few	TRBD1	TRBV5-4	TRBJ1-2	TGTGCCAGCAGCTTTCCCGGGACAGGGAAAGGAGGCTACACCTTC	CASSFPGTGKGGYTF
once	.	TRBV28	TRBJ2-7	TGTGCCAGCAGGCCGGGGTCCTCCTACGAGCAGTACTTC	CASRPGSSYEQYF
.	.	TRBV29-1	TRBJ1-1	TGCAGCGTATCGGGGGGAAATACTGAAGCTTTCTTT	CSVSGGNTEAFF
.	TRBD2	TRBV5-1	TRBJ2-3	TGCGCCAGCACCCGGGGGGGCCGGGGAGATACGCAGTATTTT	CASTRGGRGDTQYF
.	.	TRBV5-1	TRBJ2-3	TGCGCCAGCAGCGCGTCCCGGGACATGGTGGGTACGCAGTATTTT	CASSASRDMVGTQYF
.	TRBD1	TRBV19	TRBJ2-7	TGTGCCAGTAGTGGGACAGGGGGCAACTACGAGCAGTACTTC	CASSGTGGNYEQYF